What follows are 5 T cell receptor beta chains derived from one specimen sequenced in a study of T cell repertoires in cytomegalovirus infection. TCRdb itself ran the reads through MiXCR, one entry per CDR3 protein. This sample has under 200,000 distinct CDR3 sequences; about a fifth occur once, and the top ten carry 20% to 30%. Antigens for these TCRs are unknown. The material sequenced was CD8+ T cells from cultured PBMCs, taken from culture after CMV antigen stimulation. The receptors were sampled from a human donor in good health (CMV status not recorded). Some clones in this sample may be carry-over from other donors' samples.

This clonotype was seen more than once but under ten times. This sequence joins TRBV27 and TRBJ2-2; 8 nucleotides align to TRBD1. Germline V CDR1 and CDR2: MNHEY, SMNVEV (reference sequence). There are 16 residues in the CDR3. Trimming cost V 5 bases and J 5 bases; bases outside gene matches: 10. In nucleotides, the CDR3 is TGTGCCAGCAGTGCGACAGGGGTAGGGGGGACCGGGGAGCTGTTTTTT. It yields the protein CASSATGVGGTGELFF.

The genes are TRBV28 and TRBJ1-2; D is perhaps TRBD1 (6 bases). CDR3 length equals 14 residues. V was clipped by 7 bases and J by 2 bases, with 14 bases between them. Germline V lookup: CDR1 MDHEN, CDR2 SYDVKM. Written as DNA, the CDR3 is TGTGCCAGCACCAAGAGGGGGGCCAACTATGGCTACACCTTC. It encodes CASTKRGANYGYTF.

The chain has TRBV6-1 and TRBJ2-7, with unresolved D. The CDR3 totals 15 residues. V was pared by 6 bases and J by 3 bases, with 18 bases between. Looked up from germline, CDR1 is MNHNS and CDR2 is SASEGT. The CDR3 sequence: CASRPEVSPYYEQYF. The CDR3 nucleotides are TGTGCCAGCAGACCTGAGGTCTCCCCCTACTACGAGCAGTACTTC.

The rearrangement joins TRBV27 to TRBJ2-5; D ambiguous. This CDR3 is 14 amino acids long. The germline V and J ends were trimmed by 1 base and 2 bases, with 8 bases remaining between them. Germline V gene lookup returns CDR1 MNHEY and CDR2 SMNVEV (reference sequence). The CDR3 is CASSLLGRQETQYF. CDR3 sequence (DNA): TGTGCCAGCAGTTTATTGGGCCGGCAAGAGACCCAGTACTTC.

This rearrangement joins TRBV11-2 to TRBJ2-2; TRBD2 aligns across 7 bases. From germline, CDR1 is SGHAT and CDR2 FQNNGV. V shed 3 bases, J shed 1 base, and the junction held 11 bases outside the gene matches. The CDR3 runs to 18 residues. CDR3 coding DNA: TGTGCCAGCAGCTTCCCCGACCCCCCTAGCGGGAACACCGGGGAGCTGTTTTTT. This gives the protein CASSFPDPPSGNTGELFF. Full variable domain (remainder filled in from reference TRBV11-2 and TRBJ2-2): EAGVAQSPRYKIIEKRQSVAFWCNPISGHATLYWYQQILGQGPKLLIQFQNNGVVDDSQLPKDRFSAERLKGVDSTLKIQPAKLEDSAVYLCASSFPDPPSGNTGELFFGEGSRLTVL.